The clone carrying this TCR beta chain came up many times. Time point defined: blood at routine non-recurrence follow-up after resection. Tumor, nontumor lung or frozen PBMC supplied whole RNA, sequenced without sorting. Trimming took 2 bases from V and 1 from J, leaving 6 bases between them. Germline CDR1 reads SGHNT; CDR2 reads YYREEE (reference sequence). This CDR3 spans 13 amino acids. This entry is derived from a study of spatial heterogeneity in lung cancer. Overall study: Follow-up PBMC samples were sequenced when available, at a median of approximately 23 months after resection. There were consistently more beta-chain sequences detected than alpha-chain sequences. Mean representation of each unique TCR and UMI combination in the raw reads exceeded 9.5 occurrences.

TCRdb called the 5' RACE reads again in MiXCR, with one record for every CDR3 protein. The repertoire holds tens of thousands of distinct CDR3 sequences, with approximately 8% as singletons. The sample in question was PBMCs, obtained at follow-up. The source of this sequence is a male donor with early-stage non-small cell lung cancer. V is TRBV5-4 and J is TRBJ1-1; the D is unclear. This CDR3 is CASSFMTNTEAFF. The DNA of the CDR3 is TGTGCCAGCAGCTTCATGACGAACACTGAAGCTTTCTTT.